Listed here are 22 T cell receptor beta chains from one sample, sequenced in a study of cytomegalovirus exposure and HLA in healthy donors. PCR employed 60 Vbeta and 13 Jbeta primers. Assay: immunoSEQ multiplex PCR; the TCRdb copy retains only in-frame clones and omits some. The data show some 130,000 clones, roughly 79% seen once. Material for sequencing was PBMCs. The receptors come from a male donor in good health and CMV-seronegative.

The chain couples TRBV18 to TRBJ1-2, with 10 bases lining up with TRBD1. The CDR3 runs to 14 residues. Trimming removed 5 bases from V and 9 bases from J; junction bases left unmatched: 9. CDR1 and CDR2 from the germline V gene are KGHSH and LQKENI. CDR3 protein: CASSIEGQGPSYTF. DNA for the CDR3: TGTGCCAGCTCAATCGAGGGACAGGGGCCAAGCTACACCTTC. The full variable domain, in which reference TRBV18 and TRBJ1-2 provide the parts outside the CDR3, is NAGVMQNPRHLVRRRGQEARLRCSPMKGHSHVYWYRQLPEEGLKFMVYLQKENIIDESGMPKERFSAEFPKEGPSILRIQQVVRGDSAAYFCASSIEGQGPSYTFGSGTRLTVV.

This clone was found a few times. V and J are TRBV6-1 and TRBJ1-1; D unresolved. Trimming shortened V by 1 base and J by 6 bases, and 6 bases separated the two germline ends. The CDR3 is made up of 12 amino acids. Germline V gene lookup returns CDR1 MNHNS and CDR2 SASEGT. This CDR3 is CASSEGQAEAFF. CDR3 in DNA: TGTGCCAGCAGTGAAGGTCAGGCTGAAGCTTTCTTT.

This clone was picked up a small number of times. The chain recombines TRBV7-9 with TRBJ2-2; the D is unclear. The CDR3 sequence is 14 residues long. Germline values: CDR1 SEHNR, CDR2 FQNEAQ (reference sequence). Trimming took off 1 base at V and 4 bases at J, with 7 bases between the two ends. CDR3 sequence (DNA): TGTGCCAGCAGCTTAGTTCAGTTCACCGGGGAGCTGTTTTTT. This codes for CASSLVQFTGELFF.

The table lists this clone with a count of one. The rearrangement uses TRBV5-1 and TRBJ2-1; D might be TRBD1 (6 bases). V dropped 2 bases and J dropped 0 bases, with 9 bases sitting between them. The CDR3 sequence is 15 residues long. The germline V gene has CDR1 SGHRS and CDR2 YFSETQ. The CDR3 loop reads CASSLQGSSYNEQFF. The CDR3 bases are TGCGCCAGCAGCTTACAGGGCAGCTCCTACAATGAGCAGTTCTTC.

This sequence joins TRBV9 and TRBJ2-3; 11 bases line up with TRBD2. V lost 4 bases, J lost 6 bases, and 16 bases stayed unmatched. CDR1 SGDLS and CDR2 YYNGEE come from the germline V gene. The CDR3 has 18 residues. The CDR3 reads CASSPPGGSGGAEDTQYF. Written as DNA, the CDR3 is TGTGCCAGCAGCCCACCGGGGGGTAGCGGGGGGGCAGAGGATACGCAGTATTTT.

The gene calls are TRBV5-4 and TRBJ2-7; 8 bases agree with TRBD1. CDR1 is SGHNT and CDR2 is YYREEE in the germline V gene (reference sequence). V lost 0 bases to trimming and J lost 5 bases; unmatched junction nucleotides: 4. The CDR3 covers 14 residues. The CDR3 sequence is CASSLGQGAHEQYF. The DNA for the CDR3 is TGTGCCAGCAGCTTGGGCCAGGGGGCCCACGAGCAGTACTTC.

The chain employs TRBV15 and TRBJ2-3; D gene unclear. The CDR3 extends over 13 amino acids. CDR1 and CDR2 (germline): LNHNV, YYDKDF (reference sequence). With 2 bases removed from V and 6 bases from J, the gap between germline ends came to 9 bases. For the CDR3, the DNA is TGTGCCACCAGCAGAATACAGTCTGATACGCAGTATTTT. Protein: CATSRIQSDTQYF.

Here the CDR3 DNA reads TGCAGCGCCCGGGGGGTTCCGAGGGACGAGCAGTACTTC. It translates to CSARGVPRDEQYF. The rearrangement links TRBV29-1 to TRBJ2-7, with 7 bases that match TRBD2. With V trimmed by 7 bases and J by 5 bases, 11 bases remained unmatched. Germline-derived CDR1 and CDR2 are SQVTM and ANQGSEA. CDR3 length equals 13 residues.

This chain uses TRBV5-4 with TRBJ2-5; D may be TRBD1 (5 bases). This CDR3 is 15 amino acids long. CDR1 is SGHNT and CDR2 is YYREEE in the germline V gene (reference sequence). The germline V and J ends were trimmed by 0 bases and 2 bases, with 11 bases remaining between them. The CDR3: CASSLAETGQETQYF. CDR3 sequence (DNA): TGTGCCAGCAGCTTGGCCGAAACAGGTCAAGAGACCCAGTACTTC.

This clone appeared a few times. The gene calls are TRBV7-9 and TRBJ2-1; 8 nucleotides line up with TRBD1. CDR3 length: 15 amino acids. Unmatched junction bases numbered 6, after V lost 0 bases and J lost 8 bases. Germline V gene sequence: CDR1 SEHNR, CDR2 FQNEAQ (reference sequence). The CDR3 region has the DNA TGTGCCAGCAGCTTAGCTCAGGGGGCTGAATATGAGCAGTTCTTC. Encoded protein: CASSLAQGAEYEQFF.

This chain connects TRBV27 to TRBJ2-1; the D is unclear. This CDR3 has 13 residues. CDR1 is MNHEY, CDR2 SMNVEV, per germline (reference sequence). CDR3 nucleotides: TGTGCTACTACCCCGCCCGACTACAATGAGCAGTTCTTC. This sequence encodes CATTPPDYNEQFF.

About this clone itself: One end of the junction fails to match germline, which may point to a read error. The V gene is TRBV9, the J gene TRBJ1-1; 8 nucleotides align to TRBD1. Germline V lookup: CDR1 SGDLS, CDR2 YYNGEE. CDR3 size: 13 residues. CDR3 amino acids: CAGSPDRDTEAFF. DNA of the CDR3: TGTGCCGGCAGCCCGGACAGGGACACTGAAGCTTTCTTT.

This clone came up once. One end of the junction is discordant with germline, which a read error may explain. This rearrangement joins TRBV6-6 to TRBJ2-2; 7 nucleotides align to TRBD1. The V gene's germline CDR1 is MNHNY and CDR2 SVGAGI (reference sequence). This CDR3 has 14 residues. The CDR3, as DNA: TGTGCCGGCAGTTTCCCACAGGGGACCGGGGAGCTGTTTTTT. This sequence encodes CAGSFPQGTGELFF.

For this clone: Other DNA sequences in this sample translate to the same CDR3. This chain uses TRBV15 with TRBJ1-6, with TRBD1 matching over 8 bases. The CDR3 runs 13 residues. Germline CDR1 LNHNV, CDR2 YYDKDF (reference sequence). With V trimmed by 1 base and J by 14 bases, 4 bases remained unmatched. This chain's CDR3 is CATSRAQGEALHF. The CDR3 bases are TGTGCCACCAGCAGAGCACAGGGGGAGGCCCTCCACTTT.

The rearrangement links TRBV27 to TRBJ1-5, with 9 nucleotides matching TRBD1. The trim removed 4 bases at V and 0 bases at J, leaving 7 bases unmatched. Germline CDR1 is MNHEY and CDR2 is SMNVEV (reference sequence). CDR3 length equals 17 residues. The CDR3 DNA reads TGTGCCAGCAGTTCGGGACAGGGTTCTTATAGCAATCAGCCCCAGCATTTT. Protein sequence: CASSSGQGSYSNQPQHF.

The sample holds a few counts of this clone. The CDR3 bases are TGTGCCAGCAGTTACACGAGGGACAGGGGCGACACTGAAGCTTTCTTT. Translating it yields CASSYTRDRGDTEAFF. The V gene is TRBV6-5, the J gene TRBJ1-1; 10 nucleotides align to TRBD1. Germline assignment: CDR1 MNHEY and CDR2 SVGAGI. The CDR3 runs 16 residues. The V segment lost 2 bases and the J segment 3 bases; nucleotides outside the gene matches: 6.

The chain joins TRBV10-1 to TRBJ1-1, with 7 bases fitting TRBD1. V dropped 6 bases and J dropped 0; count of bases not matched to a gene: 4. The CDR3 length is 14 residues. Germline V lookup: CDR1 WNHNN, CDR2 SYGVQD (reference sequence). The CDR3 loop is CASSQTGMNTEAFF. CDR3 in DNA: TGCGCCAGCAGCCAGACAGGGATGAACACTGAAGCTTTCTTT.

The chain has TRBV7-9 and TRBJ1-1, with D unresolved. V lost 2 bases and J 0 bases, leaving 13 bases between the germline ends. Germline CDR1 SEHNR, CDR2 FQNEAQ (reference sequence). CDR3 length: 16 residues. CDR3: CASSLLPGLMNTEAFF. CDR3 nucleotide sequence: TGTGCCAGCAGCTTACTCCCCGGACTGATGAACACTGAAGCTTTCTTT. Based on the CDR3 plus reference TRBV7-9 and TRBJ1-1, the full variable domain is DTGVSQNPRHKITKRGQNVTFRCDPISEHNRLYWYRQTLGQGPEFLTYFQNEAQLEKSRLLSDRFSAERPKGSFSTLEIQRTEQGDSAMYLCASSLLPGLMNTEAFFGQGTRLTVV.

The CDR3: CASSLAGGRGTEAFF. CDR3 DNA sequence: TGTGCCAGCAGCTTAGCTGGGGGGCGGGGGACTGAAGCTTTCTTT. The chain links TRBV13 to TRBJ1-1, with D perhaps TRBD1 (6 bases). Germline V gene sequence: CDR1 PRHDT, CDR2 FYEKMQ (reference sequence). V was cut by 1 base and J by 5 bases, with 14 bases left in between. The CDR3 covers 15 residues.

The V and J genes are TRBV20-1 and TRBJ1-1; D remains unclear. Trimming left V 6 bases short and J 4 bases short, with 9 bases between. Looked up from germline, CDR1 is DFQATT and CDR2 is SNEGSKA (reference sequence). CDR3 length: 11 residues. The CDR3 DNA reads as TGCAGTGCCGTCCCCGGCACTGAAGCTTTCTTT. It translates to CSAVPGTEAFF.

CDR3 nucleotide sequence: TGTGCCAGCAGTCCCGACAGAGCCCAGAGTACGCAGTATTTT. It encodes CASSPDRAQSTQYF. The V call is TRBV27, the J call TRBJ2-3; TRBD1 is a possible D gene (5 bases). V was pared by 5 bases and J by 8 bases, with 17 bases between. CDR3 length equals 14 residues. The germline gives CDR1 MNHEY, CDR2 SMNVEV (reference sequence).

The chain carries TRBV7-9 and TRBJ1-1; no clear D gene. Trimming removed 5 bases from V and 6 bases from J, with 13 bases in between. Germline loops: CDR1 SEHNR, CDR2 FQNEAQ (reference sequence). This CDR3 has 13 residues. The CDR3 sequence: CASSVVGDSEAFF. The CDR3 DNA reads TGTGCCAGCAGCGTTGTCGGGGATTCTGAAGCTTTCTTT.